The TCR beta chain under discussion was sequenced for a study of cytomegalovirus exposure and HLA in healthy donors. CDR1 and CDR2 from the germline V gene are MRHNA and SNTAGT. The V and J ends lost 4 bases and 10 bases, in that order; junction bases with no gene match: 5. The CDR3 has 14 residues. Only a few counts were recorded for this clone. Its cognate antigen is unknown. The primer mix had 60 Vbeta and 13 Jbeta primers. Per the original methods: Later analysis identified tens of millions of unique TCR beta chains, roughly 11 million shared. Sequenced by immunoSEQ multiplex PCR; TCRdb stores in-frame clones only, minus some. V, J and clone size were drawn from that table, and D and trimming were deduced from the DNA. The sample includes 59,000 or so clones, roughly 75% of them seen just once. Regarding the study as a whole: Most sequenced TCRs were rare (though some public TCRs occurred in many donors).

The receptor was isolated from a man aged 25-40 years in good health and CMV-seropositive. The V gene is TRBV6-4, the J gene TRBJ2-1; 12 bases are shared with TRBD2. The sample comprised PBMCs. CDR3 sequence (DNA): TGTGCCAGCAGTGCTAGCGGGGGGGCAAGCGAGCAGTTCTTC. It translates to CASSASGGASEQFF.